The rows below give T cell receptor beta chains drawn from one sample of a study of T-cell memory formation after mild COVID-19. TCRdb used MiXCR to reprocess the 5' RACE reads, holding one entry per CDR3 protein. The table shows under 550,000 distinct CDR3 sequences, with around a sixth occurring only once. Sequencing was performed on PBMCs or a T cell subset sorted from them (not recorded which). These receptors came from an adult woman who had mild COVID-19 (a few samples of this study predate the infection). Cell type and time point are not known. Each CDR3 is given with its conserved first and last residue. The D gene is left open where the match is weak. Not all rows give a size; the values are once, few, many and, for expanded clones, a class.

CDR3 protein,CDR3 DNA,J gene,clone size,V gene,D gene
CASSFSGSSAYEQYF,TGTGCCAGCAGCTTTTCCGGGAGTTCGGCCTACGAGCAGTACTTC,TRBJ2-7,few,TRBV5-5,.
CAISESTNTRLGETQYF,TGTGCCATCAGTGAGTCAACTAACACGAGACTTGGAGAGACCCAGTACTTC,TRBJ2-5,many,TRBV10-3,.
CASSSKRAASTDTQYF,TGTGCCAGCAGCTCTAAGCGGGCCGCTAGCACAGATACGCAGTATTTT,TRBJ2-3,.,TRBV7-9,.
CASSQDLGLNTEAFF,TGCGCCAGCAGCCAAGATCTAGGTTTGAACACTGAAGCTTTCTTT,TRBJ1-1,few,TRBV4-3,.
CASSPLGLANNEQFF,TGTGCCAGCAGCCCGCTGGGACTAGCAAACAATGAGCAGTTCTTC,TRBJ2-1,.,TRBV3-1,TRBD2
CASSLGATYNEQFF,TGTGCCAGCAGCTTGGGGGCTACCTACAATGAGCAGTTCTTC,TRBJ2-1,.,TRBV5-6,.
CASSYSTMGPTGELFF,TGTGCCAGCAGTTACTCGACTATGGGACCCACCGGGGAGCTGTTTTTT,TRBJ2-2,few,TRBV6-5,.
CASSLRGIGNIQYF,TGTGCCAGCAGCCTCCGGGGGATCGGAAACATTCAGTACTTC,TRBJ2-4,many,TRBV7-8,.
CATSITSGRSYNEQFF,TGTGCCACCAGCATAACTAGCGGTCGCTCCTACAATGAGCAGTTCTTC,TRBJ2-1,few,TRBV15,TRBD2
CASSDNRRVNEQFF,TGCGCCAGCAGCGACAACAGGCGGGTGAATGAGCAGTTCTTC,TRBJ2-1,few,TRBV4-3,.
CASSVAYGYEQYF,TGTGCCAGCAGCGTAGCTTATGGATACGAGCAGTACTTC,TRBJ2-7,few,TRBV9,.
CSVVGQVAEQYF,TGCAGCGTTGTGGGGCAGGTGGCCGAGCAGTACTTC,TRBJ2-7,.,TRBV29-1,.
CASSRDRAATEAFF,TGTGCCAGCAGCCGAGACCGGGCGGCCACTGAAGCTTTCTTT,TRBJ1-1,few,TRBV12-3/TRBV12-4,.
CASSLDQLGTQYF,TGTGCCAGCAGCTTAGATCAATTGGGTACGCAGTATTTT,TRBJ2-3,.,TRBV11-3,.
CASSENQIQETQYF,TGTGCCAGCAGTGAGAACCAGATCCAAGAGACCCAGTACTTC,TRBJ2-5,few,TRBV25-1,.
CASSTGQGREETQYF,TGTGCCAGCAGCACGGGACAGGGCAGAGAAGAGACCCAGTACTTC,TRBJ2-5,once,TRBV5-4,TRBD1
CSASRAFQETQYF,TGCAGTGCTAGTCGAGCATTCCAAGAGACCCAGTACTTC,TRBJ2-5,.,TRBV20-1,.
CASSLVGTGIDTQYF,TGTGCCAGCAGCTTAGTTGGGACAGGGATAGATACGCAGTATTTT,TRBJ2-3,.,TRBV7-9,TRBD1
CASSYLSGRVTNEQFF,TGTGCCAGCAGCTACCTTAGCGGGAGGGTGACGAATGAGCAGTTCTTC,TRBJ2-1,.,TRBV7-3,TRBD2
CATSDGAWSNQPQHF,TGTGCCACCAGTGACGGGGCCTGGAGCAATCAGCCCCAGCATTTT,TRBJ1-5,many,TRBV24-1,.
CASKGDGTEQYF,TGCGCCAGCAAGGGAGATGGGACCGAGCAGTACTTC,TRBJ2-7,few,TRBV5-1,.
CASSQGRTLSTDTQYF,TGTGCCAGCAGCCAAGGGCGGACCCTGAGCACAGATACGCAGTATTTT,TRBJ2-3,few,TRBV3-1,.
CASSLVAVNEQFF,TGTGCCAGCAGCTTAGTAGCAGTAAATGAGCAGTTCTTC,TRBJ2-1,few,TRBV11-2,.
CSVEDGVANEQFF,TGCAGCGTTGAAGATGGGGTAGCCAATGAGCAGTTCTTC,TRBJ2-1,few,TRBV29-1,.
CASSYSIDMTGTDTQYF,TGTGCCAGCAGTTACTCGATTGACATGACTGGCACAGATACGCAGTATTTT,TRBJ2-3,few,TRBV6-5,.
CATSDSSYGYTF,TGTGCCACCAGTGACAGCTCCTATGGCTACACCTTC,TRBJ1-2,.,TRBV24-1,.
CASRPPYEQYF,TGTGCCAGCAGACCCCCCTACGAGCAGTACTTC,TRBJ2-7,few,TRBV3-1,.
CSAPPEREGTDTQYF,TGCAGTGCTCCCCCCGAGCGGGAGGGCACAGATACGCAGTATTTT,TRBJ2-3,.,TRBV20-1,TRBD2
CASSLEVSSRDRALQQYF,TGTGCCAGCAGCTTGGAAGTATCCTCCCGGGACAGGGCCCTCCAGCAGTACTTC,TRBJ2-7,.,TRBV5-5,TRBD1
CSAREVGFGYTF,TGCAGTGCTAGAGAAGTGGGGTTTGGCTACACCTTC,TRBJ1-2,few,TRBV20-1,.
CASSLEPVEQYF,TGTGCCAGCAGCTTAGAACCAGTCGAGCAGTACTTC,TRBJ2-7,many,TRBV11-2,.
CSAGLGGEEQYF,TGCAGCGCGGGACTAGGGGGTGAAGAGCAGTACTTC,TRBJ2-7,.,TRBV29-1,TRBD2
CASSPPSSTDTQYF,TGTGCCAGCTCACCACCGTCTAGCACAGATACGCAGTATTTT,TRBJ2-3,.,TRBV18,.
CSARYRHGYTF,TGCAGTGCTAGGTACAGGCATGGCTACACCTTC,TRBJ1-2,once,TRBV20-1,.
CASSPPVHPYEQYF,TGTGCCAGCTCACCACCTGTACACCCCTACGAGCAGTACTTC,TRBJ2-7,.,TRBV18,.
CASRGTGGEPQHF,TGTGCCAGCAGAGGAACAGGGGGAGAGCCCCAGCATTTT,TRBJ1-5,.,TRBV6-5,TRBD1
CASSPQEAGNTIYF,TGTGCCAGCTCACCACAGGAGGCTGGAAACACCATATATTTT,TRBJ1-3,.,TRBV18,.
CATSMRKRGRIQETQYF,TGTGCCACCAGTATGAGAAAGCGGGGTCGAATTCAAGAGACCCAGTACTTC,TRBJ2-5,.,TRBV24-1,TRBD2
CASGWPLDSYGYTF,TGTGCCAGCGGTTGGCCCCTCGACAGCTATGGCTACACCTTC,TRBJ1-2,few,TRBV7-9,.
CASSFPDGKTWTRVSSGTYEQYF,TGTGCCAGCAGCTTTCCAGACGGGAAAACCTGGACTCGGGTGTCTAGCGGAACCTACGAGCAGTACTTC,TRBJ2-7,few,TRBV7-8,TRBD2
CASSLGVGVSYGYTF,TGTGCCAGCAGCTTAGGGGTCGGGGTCAGCTATGGCTACACCTTC,TRBJ1-2,.,TRBV7-2,.
CASSSRDPTDTQYF,TGCGCCAGCAGCTCCCGGGATCCCACAGATACGCAGTATTTT,TRBJ2-3,.,TRBV5-1,.
CSVVSAEGQSYGYTF,TGCAGCGTTGTCTCTGCCGAGGGACAGAGCTATGGCTACACCTTC,TRBJ1-2,.,TRBV29-1,TRBD1
CSASDLLSGTAREQYF,TGCAGTGCTAGCGACCTCCTGTCGGGAACGGCTAGGGAGCAGTACTTC,TRBJ2-7,few,TRBV20-1,.
CASSLELAETQYF,TGTGCCAGCAGCTTAGAACTAGCGGAGACCCAGTACTTC,TRBJ2-5,.,TRBV7-8,TRBD2
CASSQGTSNTGELFF,TGTGCCAGCAGCCAGGGGACTAGCAACACCGGGGAGCTGTTTTTT,TRBJ2-2,few,TRBV4-2,TRBD2
CRPPGGTYNEQFF,TGCAGACCCCCGGGGGGCACCTACAATGAGCAGTTCTTC,TRBJ2-1,few,TRBV20-1,.
CSGQTNHYGYTF,TGCAGCGGCCAGACAAACCACTATGGCTACACCTTC,TRBJ1-2,.,TRBV29-1,.
CAISAGLAGRMVF,TGTGCCATCAGTGCTGGGCTAGCGGGGAGAATGGTCTTC,TRBJ2-1,.,TRBV10-3,TRBD2
CASSPGHTTYEQYF,TGTGCCAGCTCACCGGGGCATACCACCTACGAGCAGTACTTC,TRBJ2-7,few,TRBV18,.
CASSGYRNTGELFF,TGTGCCAGCTCCGGATATCGGAACACCGGGGAGCTGTTTTTT,TRBJ2-2,.,TRBV6-1,.
CSVEVAGYQETQYF,TGCAGCGTTGAGGTGGCGGGGTACCAAGAGACCCAGTACTTC,TRBJ2-5,.,TRBV29-1,.
CASRASSVSYEQYF,TGTGCCAGCCGGGCCTCTAGCGTCTCCTACGAGCAGTACTTC,TRBJ2-7,few,TRBV19,.
CASSQRASYEQYF,TGCGCCAGCAGCCAACGTGCCTCCTACGAGCAGTACTTC,TRBJ2-7,.,TRBV4-1,.